The source of this T cell receptor (beta chain) is a study of cytomegalovirus exposure and HLA in healthy donors. Points on this clone: What it binds is unknown.

The germline CDR1 and CDR2 sequences are MDHEN and SYDVKM. V gave up 6 bases and J gave up 4 bases; unmatched junction bases: 9. The CDR3 consists of 15 residues. Vbeta (60) and Jbeta (13) primers were used in the PCR. Profiling relied on immunoSEQ multiplex PCR, and the TCRdb table lists in-frame clones only, not all of them. Of about 210,000 clones listed, approximately 86% are singletons. Whole-study findings and limits: Associated with cytomegalovirus, according to the listing, were around 160 TCR beta chains. Most of the CMV-associated TCR beta chains (in a later analysis) appeared to be HLA-restricted.

This sequence joins TRBV28 and TRBJ2-7, with 10 bases identical to TRBD1. The source is a young woman in good health and CMV-seronegative. The material sequenced was PBMCs. The CDR3 sequence is CASSRQGARRYEQYF. For the CDR3, the DNA is TGTGCCAGCAGCAGACAGGGGGCGCGCAGGTACGAGCAGTACTTC.